The entry that follows covers one T cell receptor (beta chain) sequence. Its antigen specificity is not known. Compared with germline, one end of the junction differs, possibly owing to a read error. The patients had resection in Japan or China between about 2014 and 2018. Two lung cancer pathologists independently confirmed the histologic diagnosis of each case on H&E slides. Macro-dissection after pathologic assessment enriched premalignant or tumor cells for nucleic acid extraction. DNA was isolated from FFPE tissue using the AllPrep DNA/RNA FFPE Kit. The CDR1 and CDR2 encoded by the germline V gene (reference sequence) are SSHAT and FNYEAQ. The CDR3 starts with the cysteine, ends with the phenylalanine, and has 14 residues. The CDR3 DNA has 42 bases and is translated from base 1. This specimen belongs to a study of immune evolution from preneoplasia to lung adenocarcinoma (dated by TCRdb to about 2021). As for the study more broadly: HLA loss of heterozygosity was seen in about 7.6%, 15% and 36% of AIS, MIA and ADC lesions, and in no AAH lesions. The study combined immune gene expression, TCR sequencing and multiplex immunofluorescence to profile immune contexture across lung adenocarcinoma precursors and invasive adenocarcinoma. Resected precursor lesions (AAH, AIS, MIA) and invasive adenocarcinomas were each compared against paired morphologically normal lung tissue. The sample size depended on which specimens were available, not on a prior power calculation. Whole exome sequencing and methylation data from the same cohort of nodules were integrated with the immune data. In total, the cohort included roughly 49 patients with pulmonary nodules, all of whom underwent surgical resection. TCR sequencing data were obtained from approximately 50 patients. It was reported in the study that approximately 99 samples were used for TCR sequencing. POLYSOLVER was used to infer class I HLA alleles from exome data, and LOHHLA was used to detect allele-specific HLA loss.

What the authors observed across the whole study: Because all patients were from Japan and China, applicability to Western populations was uncertain. The highest clonality was observed in normal lung, whereas higher T cell density and diversity but lower clonality appeared to be present in later-stage lesions. Top T cell clone frequencies were highest in normal lung and appeared to decrease progressively from AAH through AIS, MIA and invasive adenocarcinoma. The findings were based on association rather than direct causation, and larger cohorts with long-term follow-up and longitudinal biopsies were deemed needed. KRAS-mutant nodules showed the highest T cell clonality compared with EGFR-mutant or double wild-type lesions.

Using the immunoSEQ hsTCRbeta Kit, TCR beta CDR3 regions were sequenced from DNA. On the study's bioinformatics: TCR sequencing data were analysed with the ImmunoSEQ Analyzer. T cell clonality was defined as 1 minus Pielou's evenness computed on productive rearrangements. T cell diversity was measured with the inverse Simpson index on productive templates. T cell density was defined as TCR beta template counts normalized to usable DNA, with usable DNA estimated by amplifying and sequencing housekeeping genes. TCR metrics were compared across histologic stages using two-sided Kruskal-Wallis tests. Here the immuneACCESS table is served through TCRdb, limited to in-frame sequences with V and J called. Missing clones are a known gap in these copies; in checked studies unresolved V genes cover under half, and the rest lacks a known reason. Clone size and V and J calls were adopted from that table, with D and trimming inferred from the DNA. The sample records about 6,500 clones, around 84% of which are singletons. Jointly, the top ten make up 3% to 3.5% of the sample.

The rearrangement joined TRBV7-7 to TRBJ2-2, with no confidently assigned D gene. The receptor's source is an older donor with lung adenocarcinoma. Sequencing input: FFPE lung adenocarcinoma in situ tissue. Sample cell subset or site, as interpreted from the label and publication: preinvasive adenocarcinoma in situ (AIS). CDR3 region: CASSLTQNTGELFF. In nucleotide form, the sequence is TGTGCTAGCAGCTTAACGCAGAACACCGGGGAGCTGTTTTTT.